Listed here are 2 T cell receptor beta chains from one sample, sequenced in a study of sequential checkpoint blockade in melanoma. TCRdb's table, derived via immunoSEQ multiplex PCR, lists solely in-frame clones and lacks some. The data show 40,000 or so clones, with under 35% seen just once and roughly 1.5% held by the top ten. The treatment: randomized to nivolumab then ipilimumab (arm A) or the reverse (arm B). The material was tumor tissue (inferred from file names), obtained from a patient given nivolumab and ipilimumab in sequence. The origin of the receptors is a human donor with melanoma.

The V and J genes are TRBV5-1 and TRBJ2-5; 11 bases line up with TRBD2. CDR1 is SGHRS, CDR2 YFSETQ, per germline. The length of the CDR3 is 15 residues. The V and J ends lost 6 bases and 1 base, in that order; junction bases with no gene match: 5. The CDR3 sequence: CASTRTSGPQETQYF. The CDR3 DNA is TGCGCCAGCACCAGGACTAGCGGGCCCCAAGAGACCCAGTACTTC.

This chain connects TRBV10-2 to TRBJ2-1; D uncertain. The germline CDR1 and CDR2 sequences are WSHSY and SAAADI. V was cut by 6 bases and J by 3 bases, with 15 bases left in between. The CDR3 is made up of 15 amino acids. CDR3 in DNA: TGCGCCAGCAGGAACTTAGACCATGGCTACAATGAGCAGTTCTTC. It translates to CASRNLDHGYNEQFF.